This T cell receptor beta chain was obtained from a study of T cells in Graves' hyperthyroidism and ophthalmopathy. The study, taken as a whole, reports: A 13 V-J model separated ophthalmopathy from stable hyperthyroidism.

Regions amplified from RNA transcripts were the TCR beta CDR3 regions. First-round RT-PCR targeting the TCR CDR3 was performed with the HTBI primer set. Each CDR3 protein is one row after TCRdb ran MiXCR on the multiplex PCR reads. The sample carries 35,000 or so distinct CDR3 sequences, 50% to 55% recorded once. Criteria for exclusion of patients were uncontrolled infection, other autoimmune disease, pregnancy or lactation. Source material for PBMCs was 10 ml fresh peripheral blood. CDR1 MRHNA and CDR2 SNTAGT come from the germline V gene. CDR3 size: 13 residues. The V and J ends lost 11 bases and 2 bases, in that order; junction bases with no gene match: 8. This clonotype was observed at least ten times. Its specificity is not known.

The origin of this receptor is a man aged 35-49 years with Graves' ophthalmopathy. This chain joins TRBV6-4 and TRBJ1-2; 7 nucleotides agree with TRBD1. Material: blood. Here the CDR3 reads CAGPVTGNYGYTF. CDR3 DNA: TGTGCCGGCCCCGTGACAGGGAACTATGGCTACACCTTC.